Each of the 25 T cell receptor beta chains below was sequenced from the same sample in a study of T cells in Graves' hyperthyroidism and ophthalmopathy. Using RNA transcripts as the source, TCR beta CDR3 regions were amplified. First-round RT-PCR targeting the TCR CDR3 was performed with the HTBI primer set. Using its own MiXCR run on the multiplex PCR reads, TCRdb lists one record per CDR3 protein. The sample has 600,000 or so distinct CDR3 sequences, approximately 15% seen once. Sequenced: blood. These receptors came from a woman younger than 35 with Graves' ophthalmopathy.

At least ten counts were recorded for this clonotype. V gene TRBV28 combines with J gene TRBJ2-2; 16 bases align to TRBD2. After removal of 2 bases from V and 3 bases from J, the junction contained 6 bases not matched to a gene. This CDR3 is built from 19 residues. Germline V lookup: CDR1 MDHEN, CDR2 SYDVKM. CDR3 loop: CASSLGTSGRARYTGELFF. The CDR3 DNA reads as TGTGCCAGCAGTTTAGGGACTAGCGGGAGGGCGCGCTACACCGGGGAGCTGTTTTTT. Full variable domain (missing parts from reference TRBV28 and TRBJ2-2): DVKVTQSSRYLVKRTGEKVFLECVQDMDHENMFWYRQDPGLGLRLIYFSYDVKMKEKGDIPEGYSVSREKKERFSLILESASTNQTSMYLCASSLGTSGRARYTGELFFGEGSRLTVL.

This clonotype was recorded a few times. The J gene is TRBJ2-1, the V gene TRBV30; 9 bases agree with TRBD2. Germline CDR1 and CDR2: GTSNPN and SVGIG (reference sequence). CDR3 length: 16 residues. Trimming took 3 bases from V and 3 from J; bases not matched to a gene: 9. The CDR3: CAWRPSHSGSYNEQFF. The DNA of the CDR3 is TGTGCCTGGAGGCCTTCCCATAGCGGGAGCTACAATGAGCAGTTCTTC.

The chain is built from TRBV6-2 or TRBV6-3 and TRBJ2-2, with D unclear. The V end was cut by 11 bases, the J end by 5 bases, with 15 bases between. The germline gives CDR1 MNHEY, CDR2 SVGEGT. CDR3 length: 13 amino acids. The CDR3 loop is CACYRRGTGELFF. Here the CDR3 DNA reads TGTGCCTGCTATAGGAGAGGTACCGGGGAGCTGTTTTTT.

The table lists this clonotype with many counts. This rearrangement joins TRBV30 to TRBJ2-7; 8 nucleotides match TRBD2. V lost 4 bases and J lost 4; bases outside the gene matches: 3. The CDR3 contains 12 residues. CDR1 is GTSNPN, CDR2 SVGIG, per germline (reference sequence). DNA for the CDR3: TGTGCCTGGAACTCGGGGGGGTACGAGCAGTACTTC. Residues: CAWNSGGYEQYF.

This clonotype was recorded many times. The chain couples TRBV7-8 to TRBJ2-7; the match to TRBD2 covers 13 bases. Germline values: CDR1 SGHVS, CDR2 FQNEAQ. The CDR3 length is 13 residues. J gave up 7 bases and V 10 bases, and 7 bases lay outside the gene matches. CDR3 DNA sequence: TGTGCCAACTCCCCGGGACTAGCGGGAGAGCAGTACTTC. This encodes CANSPGLAGEQYF. Full variable domain (outside the CDR3, taken from reference TRBV7-8 and TRBJ2-7): GAGVSQSPRYKVAKRGQDVALRCDPISGHVSLFWYQQALGQGPEFLTYFQNEAQLDKSGLPSDRFFAERPEGSVSTLKIQRTQQEDSAVYLCANSPGLAGEQYFGPGTRLTVT.

The chain carries TRBV10-2 and TRBJ2-7; the D gene is possibly TRBD2 (5 bases). The germline V gene has CDR1 WSHSY and CDR2 SAAADI. The CDR3 is 15 amino acids. Trimming stripped 6 bases from V and 3 bases from J, with 18 bases between. CDR3 in amino acids: CASREDPAGGYEQYF. The CDR3 nucleotides are TGCGCCAGCAGGGAGGACCCCGCAGGCGGCTACGAGCAGTACTTC.

This chain links TRBV20-1 with TRBJ2-7; TRBD1 or TRBD2 may be the D gene (5 bases each). Germline V gene data show CDR1 as DFQATT and CDR2 as SNEGSKA (reference sequence). CDR3 length: 15 residues. V shed 3 bases and J shed 5 bases, with 20 bases lying between them. The CDR3 region has the DNA TGCAGTGCTAGGGGGACCGGGACCCCGCTCCACGAGCAGTACTTC. Amino acid sequence: CSARGTGTPLHEQYF.

This clonotype has at least ten counts. The rearrangement links TRBV3-1 to TRBJ1-5; tentative D call: TRBD1 (5 bases). The CDR3 is 14 amino acids. Trimming pared 1 base from V and 7 bases from J, leaving 11 bases between. Germline V lookup: CDR1 LGHDT, CDR2 YNNKEL (reference sequence). For the CDR3, the DNA is TGTGCCAGCAGCCAAGGAGGGGTAGAACAGCCCCAGCATTTT. It encodes CASSQGGVEQPQHF.

This clonotype appeared many times. The J gene is TRBJ2-1, the V gene TRBV7-3, with D unclear. The CDR3 loop spans 13 amino acids. Trimming removed 6 bases from V and 7 bases from J, with 13 bases in between. Per germline, CDR1 SGHTA and CDR2 FQGTGA. The CDR3 DNA is TGTGCCAGCAGGGACCGACTCCGGAATGAGCAGTTCTTC. Its translation: CASRDRLRNEQFF.

The chain has TRBV10-3 and TRBJ1-1; 10 bases match TRBD1. The CDR3 has 16 residues. The J segment lost 0 bases and the V segment lost 4 bases, leaving 5 bases of the junction unmatched. Germline CDR1 ENHRY, CDR2 SYGVKD. CDR3: CAISGGTGDMNTEAFF. The CDR3 bases are TGTGCCATCAGTGGGGGGACAGGGGACATGAACACTGAAGCTTTCTTT.

There are a few counts of this clonotype. The chain employs TRBV2 and TRBJ2-2; maybe TRBD1 (5 bases). V lost 2 bases and J lost 1, with 8 bases in between. The CDR3 loop spans 15 amino acids. Germline CDR1 and CDR2: SNHLY and FYNNEI. The CDR3 here is CASSEITGNTGELFF. The CDR3 DNA reads as TGTGCCAGCAGTGAAATAACAGGGAACACCGGGGAGCTGTTTTTT.

This clonotype came up a few times. The chain carries TRBV19 and TRBJ2-1; D call uncertain. This CDR3 comprises 13 residues. With 3 bases removed from V and 8 bases from J, the gap between germline ends came to 11 bases. Germline V CDR1 and CDR2: LNHDA, SQIVND (reference sequence). CDR3 DNA: TGTGCCAGTAGTATTGTTGCCCCTCATGAGCAGTTCTTC. This translates into CASSIVAPHEQFF.

This clonotype appeared many times. The V gene is TRBV18, the J gene TRBJ2-7, with D maybe TRBD2 (6 bases). CDR1 and CDR2 from the germline V gene are KGHSH and LQKENI. The CDR3 is 15 residues long. The V and J ends lost 2 bases and 3 bases respectively, with 14 bases between them. The CDR3 nucleotides read TGTGCCAGCTCACCAGGGAGGCTGCTTAGCTACGAGCAGTACTTC. This codes for CASSPGRLLSYEQYF.

This clonotype occurred many times. The rearrangement uses TRBV7-2 and TRBJ2-1, with TRBD2 as a possible D gene (5 bases). V shed 2 bases and J shed 9 bases, with 11 bases lying between them. In germline, CDR1 is SGHTA, CDR2 FQGNSA. The CDR3 totals 13 residues. The CDR3 coding sequence is TGTGCCAGCAGCTTAAGACGGGATGGTGAGCAGTTCTTC. Residues: CASSLRRDGEQFF.

This clonotype was seen more than once but under ten times. This chain uses TRBV6-1 with TRBJ2-1, with D possibly TRBD2 on 6 matching bases. With 6 bases removed from V and 8 bases from J, the gap between germline ends came to 8 bases. The length of the CDR3 is 11 residues. Per germline, CDR1 MNHNS and CDR2 SASEGT. CDR3 loop: CASRGGHEQFF. Written as DNA, the CDR3 is TGTGCCAGCAGGGGGGGACATGAGCAGTTCTTC.

This clonotype has ten or more counts. This sequence joins TRBV2 and TRBJ2-3; the match to TRBD2 covers 12 bases. The CDR3 is 16 amino acids. J lost 4 bases, V lost 6 bases, and 8 bases had no gene match. Germline CDR1 and CDR2: SNHLY and FYNNEI. CDR3 in amino acids: CASRLTSGSQADTQYF. CDR3 DNA sequence: TGTGCCAGCAGATTGACTAGCGGGAGTCAAGCAGATACGCAGTATTTT.

The genes are TRBV6-1 and TRBJ1-5; the D gene is possibly TRBD1 (5 bases). Trimming cost V 7 bases and J 0 bases, with 13 bases left between them. The CDR3 sequence is 15 residues long. Germline-derived CDR1 and CDR2 are MNHNS and SASEGT. CDR3 bases: TGTGCCAGCACCCTGGGGGTAGTTAGCAATCAGCCCCAGCATTTT. As protein: CASTLGVVSNQPQHF.

In its sample, this clonotype was seen many times. The V gene is TRBV7-9, the J gene TRBJ2-7; TRBD1 matches 7 bases. CDR1 is SEHNR, CDR2 FQNEAQ, per germline (reference sequence). The V segment lost 5 bases and the J segment 4 bases; nucleotides outside the gene matches: 8. CDR3 length: 14 residues. CDR3 protein: CASSPGTAGYEQYF. DNA for the CDR3: TGTGCCAGCAGCCCCGGGACAGCAGGGTACGAGCAGTACTTC.

This clonotype showed up many times. This sequence joins TRBV12-3 or TRBV12-4 and TRBJ2-1; tentative D call: TRBD1 (6 bases). The CDR3 is made up of 16 amino acids. V was clipped by 6 bases and J by 0 bases, with 15 bases between them. CDR3 residues: CASRHRASSSYNEQFF. CDR3 nucleotides: TGTGCCAGCAGGCACAGGGCGAGTAGCTCCTACAATGAGCAGTTCTTC.

A few counts support this clonotype. This may be a read error, as it is one base from a much larger clone. The genes are TRBV28 and TRBJ2-6; no definite D call. Germline CDR1 is MDHEN and CDR2 is SYDVKM. This CDR3 contains 17 residues. Trimming removed 6 bases from V and 4 bases from J, with 19 bases in between. The CDR3 region is CASRPYEQFSGANVLTF. The CDR3 DNA follows: TGTGCCAGCAGACCCTATGAACAGTTCTCCGGGGCCAACGTCCTGACTTTC.

The gene calls are TRBV19 and TRBJ1-2; D not certain. The CDR3 is 16 residues long. Germline V CDR1 and CDR2: LNHDA, SQIVND (reference sequence). Between the trimmed V and J ends, which lost 8 bases and 1 base, there was a span of 20 bases. The CDR3 loop reads CASAPTRVGINYGYTF. The DNA for the CDR3 is TGTGCCAGTGCACCGACACGAGTTGGCATTAACTATGGCTACACCTTC.

As concerns this clonotype: A much bigger clone sits one base away, suggesting this may be a read error. The V gene is TRBV3-1, the J gene TRBJ1-2, with D hard to call. The ends were cut back, 0 bases at V and 8 bases at J, with 13 bases in the middle. Per the germline V gene, CDR1 is LGHDT and CDR2 is YNNKEL (reference sequence). The CDR3 runs to 14 residues. Here the CDR3 reads CASSQEETAPGYTF. The CDR3 DNA sequence: TGTGCCAGCAGCCAAGAAGAGACGGCCCCGGGCTACACCTTC.

This clonotype was seen many times. The gene calls are TRBV29-1 and TRBJ2-5; TRBD2 matches at 7 bases. J gave up 2 bases and V 1 base, and 10 bases lay outside the gene matches. From germline, CDR1 is SQVTM and CDR2 ANQGSEA. The CDR3 covers 16 residues. In DNA form, the CDR3 reads TGCAGCGTTGAAGGACGGTCTAGCGGTTTACAAGAGACCCAGTACTTC. It specifies CSVEGRSSGLQETQYF.

This clonotype was seen at least ten times. CDR3 DNA sequence: TGTGCCAGCAGTTTTGTTAGGGGCGGTGAAGCTTTCTTT. It is translated as CASSFVRGGEAFF. This sequence joins TRBV12-3 or TRBV12-4 and TRBJ1-1; tentatively, D is TRBD1 (5 bases). Trimming cost V 3 bases and J 7 bases, with 12 bases left between them. CDR3 length: 13 residues.

The chain uses TRBV28 and TRBJ2-7; 12 bases are a match to TRBD2. Germline trimming cut 7 bases from V and 3 bases from J; bases unmatched to any gene: 4. The CDR3 is 14 amino acids. Germline assignment: CDR1 MDHEN and CDR2 SYDVKM. CDR3 region: CASTRLAGVYEQYF. For the CDR3, the DNA is TGTGCCAGCACTAGACTAGCGGGAGTCTACGAGCAGTACTTC.